The clone carrying this T cell receptor (beta chain) has a handful of counts. What it binds is unknown. The sample originates from a study of post-analysis software for immune sequencing data. Every TCR beta cDNA library bore unique molecular identifiers. TCRdb re-derived calls from the PCR reads in MiXCR, one entry per CDR3 protein. This table has about 770,000 distinct CDR3 sequences, roughly 50% appearing once. Germline V gives CDR1 MDHEN, CDR2 SYDVKM. V lost 5 bases and J 4 bases, leaving 5 bases between the germline ends. The CDR3 consists of 12 residues. The study, taken as a whole, reports: The authors found that F measure strongly co-clustered same-batch samples. Multiple sclerosis patients had significantly lower normalized Chao1 diversity than controls. Patients used about 5 TRBV segments, including TRBV5-6, TRBV5-1 and TRBV20-1, more often than controls.

This TCR was sampled from a girl between 10 and 17 years old with multiple sclerosis. Sequenced sample: blood. The chain combines TRBV28 with TRBJ2-2; D gene unclear. CDR3 bases: TGTGCCAGCAGTCCATTCACCGGGGAGCTGTTTTTT. This translates into CASSPFTGELFF.